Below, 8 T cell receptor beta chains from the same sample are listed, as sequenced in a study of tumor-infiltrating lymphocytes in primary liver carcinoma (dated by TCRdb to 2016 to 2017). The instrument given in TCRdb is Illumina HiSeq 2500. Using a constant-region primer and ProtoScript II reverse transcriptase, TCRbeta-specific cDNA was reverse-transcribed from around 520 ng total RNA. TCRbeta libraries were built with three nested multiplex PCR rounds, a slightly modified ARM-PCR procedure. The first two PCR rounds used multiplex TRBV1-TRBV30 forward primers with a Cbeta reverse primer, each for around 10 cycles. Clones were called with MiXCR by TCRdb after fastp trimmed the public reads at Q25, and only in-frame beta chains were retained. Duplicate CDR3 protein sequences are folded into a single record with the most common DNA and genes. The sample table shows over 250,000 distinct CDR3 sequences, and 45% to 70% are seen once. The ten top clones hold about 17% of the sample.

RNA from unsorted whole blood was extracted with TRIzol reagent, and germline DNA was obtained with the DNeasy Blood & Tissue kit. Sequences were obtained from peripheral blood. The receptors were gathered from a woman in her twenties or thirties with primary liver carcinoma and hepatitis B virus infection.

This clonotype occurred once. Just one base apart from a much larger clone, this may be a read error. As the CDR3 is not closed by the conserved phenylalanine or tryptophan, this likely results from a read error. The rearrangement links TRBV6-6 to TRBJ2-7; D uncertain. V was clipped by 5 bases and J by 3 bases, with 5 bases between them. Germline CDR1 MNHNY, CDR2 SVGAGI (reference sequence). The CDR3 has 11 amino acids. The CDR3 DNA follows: TGTGCCAGCAGTGGGTACTACGAGCAGTACTCC. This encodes CASSGYYEQYS.

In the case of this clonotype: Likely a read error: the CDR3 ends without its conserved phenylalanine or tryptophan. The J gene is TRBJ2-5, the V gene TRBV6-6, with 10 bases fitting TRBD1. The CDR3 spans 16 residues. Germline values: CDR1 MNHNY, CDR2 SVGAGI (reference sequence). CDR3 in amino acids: CASSYPSGTGVETQYL. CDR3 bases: TGTGCCAGCAGTTACCCTTCCGGGACAGGGGTAGAGACTCAGTACCTC.

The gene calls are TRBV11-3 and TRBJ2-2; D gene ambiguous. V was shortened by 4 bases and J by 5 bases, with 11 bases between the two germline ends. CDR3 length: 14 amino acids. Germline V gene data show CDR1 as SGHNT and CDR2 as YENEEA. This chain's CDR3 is CASSSDRNTGELFF. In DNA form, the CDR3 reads TGTGCCAGCAGCTCAGATCGGAATACCGGGGAGCTGTTTTTT.

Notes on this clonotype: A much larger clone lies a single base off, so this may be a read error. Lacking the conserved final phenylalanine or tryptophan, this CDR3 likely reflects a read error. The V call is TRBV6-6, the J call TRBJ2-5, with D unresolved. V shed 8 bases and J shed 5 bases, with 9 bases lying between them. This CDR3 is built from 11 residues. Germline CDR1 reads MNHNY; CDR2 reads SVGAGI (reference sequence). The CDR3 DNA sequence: TGTGCCAGCCGTCAACTGGAGACCCAGTACTCC. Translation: CASRQLETQYS.

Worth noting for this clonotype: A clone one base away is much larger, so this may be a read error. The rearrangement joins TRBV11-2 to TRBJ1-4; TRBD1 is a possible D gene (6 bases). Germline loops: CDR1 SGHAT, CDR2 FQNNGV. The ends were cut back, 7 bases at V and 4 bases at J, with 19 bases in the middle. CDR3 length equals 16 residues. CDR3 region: CASNKLRQAVNEKLFF. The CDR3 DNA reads TGTGCCAGCAACAAACTTAGACAGGCCGTTAATGAAAAACTGTTTTTT.

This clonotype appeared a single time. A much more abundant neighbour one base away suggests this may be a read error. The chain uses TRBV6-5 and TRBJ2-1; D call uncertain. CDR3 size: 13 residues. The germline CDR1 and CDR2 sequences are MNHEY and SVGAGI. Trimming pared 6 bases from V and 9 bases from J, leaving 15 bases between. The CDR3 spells CASRPSLRGEQFF. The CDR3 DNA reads TGTGCCAGCAGACCGAGCCTGCGCGGTGAGCAGTTCTTC.

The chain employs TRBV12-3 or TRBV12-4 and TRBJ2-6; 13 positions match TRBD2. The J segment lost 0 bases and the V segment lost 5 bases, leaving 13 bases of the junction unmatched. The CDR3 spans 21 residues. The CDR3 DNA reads TGTGCCAGCAGTCCACGACTAGCGGGAGGCCCTACAAGCTCTGGGGCCAACGTCCTGACTTTC. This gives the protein CASSPRLAGGPTSSGANVLTF.

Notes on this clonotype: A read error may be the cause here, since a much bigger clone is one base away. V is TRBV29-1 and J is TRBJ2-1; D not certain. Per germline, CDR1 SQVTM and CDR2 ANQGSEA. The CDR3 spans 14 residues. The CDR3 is CSVQTSRASNEPFF. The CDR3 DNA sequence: TGCAGCGTTCAGACCTCCCGTGCGAGTAATGAGCCGTTCTTC.